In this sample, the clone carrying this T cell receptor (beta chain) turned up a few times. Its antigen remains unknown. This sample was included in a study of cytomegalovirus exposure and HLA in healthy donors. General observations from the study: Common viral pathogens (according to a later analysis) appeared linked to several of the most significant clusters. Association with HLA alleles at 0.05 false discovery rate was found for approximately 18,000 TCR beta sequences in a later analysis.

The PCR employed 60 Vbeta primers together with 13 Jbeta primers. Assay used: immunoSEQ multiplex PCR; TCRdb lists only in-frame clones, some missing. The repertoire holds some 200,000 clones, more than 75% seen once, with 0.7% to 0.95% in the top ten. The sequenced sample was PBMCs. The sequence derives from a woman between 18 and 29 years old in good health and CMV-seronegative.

CDR3 DNA: TGTGCCAGCGGGGAGCGACAGGTCAATCAGCCCCAGCATTTT. It translates to CASGERQVNQPQHF. The chain has TRBV2 and TRBJ1-5; D is perhaps TRBD1 (6 bases). Trimming pared 8 bases from V and 3 bases from J, leaving 14 bases between. The CDR3 consists of 14 residues. The germline V gene has CDR1 SNHLY and CDR2 FYNNEI.